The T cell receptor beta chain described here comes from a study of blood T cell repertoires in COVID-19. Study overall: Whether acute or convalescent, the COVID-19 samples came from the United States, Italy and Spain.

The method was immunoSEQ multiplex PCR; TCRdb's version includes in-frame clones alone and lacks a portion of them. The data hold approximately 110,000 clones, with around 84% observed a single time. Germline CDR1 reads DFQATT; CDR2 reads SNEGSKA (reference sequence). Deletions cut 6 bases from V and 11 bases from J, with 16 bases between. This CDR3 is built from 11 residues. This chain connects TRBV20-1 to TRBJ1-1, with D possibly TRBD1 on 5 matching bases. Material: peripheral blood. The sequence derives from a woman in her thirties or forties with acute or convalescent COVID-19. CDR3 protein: CSAASREGAFF. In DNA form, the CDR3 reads TGCAGTGCAGCCAGCAGGGAGGGCGCTTTCTTT.